This TCR beta chain appears in the sequencing data of a study of blood T cell repertoires in COVID-19. The table came from immunoSEQ multiplex PCR; TCRdb's copy has only in-frame clones and leaves some out. The top ten clones hold about 2.1% of a sample with roughly 90,000 clones, about four fifths of them seen once. The germline V and J ends were trimmed by 1 base and 11 bases, with 11 bases remaining between them. Germline V gene sequence: CDR1 SGHAT, CDR2 FQNNGV. The CDR3 has 13 amino acids. The material sequenced was peripheral blood. V gene TRBV11-2 combines with J gene TRBJ1-4; maybe TRBD1 (6 bases). The clonotype comes from a woman in her 70s with acute or convalescent COVID-19. This chain's CDR3 is CASSLGGQDKLFF. DNA for the CDR3: TGTGCCAGCAGCTTAGGGGGGCAGGACAAACTGTTTTTT.